The 3 T cell receptor beta chains below all came from one sample that was sequenced in a study of cytomegalovirus exposure and HLA in healthy donors listed by TCRdb under 2017. Library preparation employed the immunoSEQ multiplex PCR assay. A mixture of 60 forward primers for TCR Vbeta segments and 13 reverse primers for TCR Jbeta segments was used in the multiplex PCR. As stored in TCRdb, this immuneACCESS dataset retains in-frame rearrangements with V and J assigned. A fraction of the clones does not appear; measured against another copy, unresolved V genes explain less than half of the discrepancy, and the remainder lacks a known reason. This sample holds around 150,000 clones; roughly 70% were observed only once. Jointly, the top ten make up about 4.7% of the sample. Sequenced sample: PBMCs. Receptors originate from a man aged 55-75 years in good health and CMV-seronegative.

This sequence joins TRBV19 and TRBJ2-7, with a possible D match to TRBD1 (6 bases). V gave up 5 bases and J gave up 2 bases, with 16 bases separating them. The CDR3 runs 15 residues. Germline loops: CDR1 LNHDA, CDR2 SQIVND (reference sequence). Here the CDR3 DNA reads TGTGCCAGTAGTGACGGACAGTCCGGGACCTACGAGCAGTACTTC. It yields the protein CASSDGQSGTYEQYF.

This sequence joins TRBV11-2 and TRBJ2-2, with a weak D call TRBD2 (6 bases). V lost 1 base to trimming and J lost 4 bases, with 7 bases between them. Germline CDR1 and CDR2: SGHAT and FQNNGV. This CDR3 has 14 amino acids. CDR3 DNA sequence: TGTGCCAGCAGCTTAGTGGGGGGCACCGGGGAGCTGTTTTTT. Translated: CASSLVGGTGELFF.

There are a few counts of this clone. The chain is built from TRBV28 and TRBJ1-5; D unclear. The V end lost 4 bases, the J end lost 9 bases, and 10 bases lay between the germline ends. The length of the CDR3 is 12 residues. CDR1 MDHEN and CDR2 SYDVKM come from the germline V gene. In nucleotides, the CDR3 is TGTGCCAGCAGTTCCGGTGTGTGGCCCCAGCATTTT. Translated: CASSSGVWPQHF.